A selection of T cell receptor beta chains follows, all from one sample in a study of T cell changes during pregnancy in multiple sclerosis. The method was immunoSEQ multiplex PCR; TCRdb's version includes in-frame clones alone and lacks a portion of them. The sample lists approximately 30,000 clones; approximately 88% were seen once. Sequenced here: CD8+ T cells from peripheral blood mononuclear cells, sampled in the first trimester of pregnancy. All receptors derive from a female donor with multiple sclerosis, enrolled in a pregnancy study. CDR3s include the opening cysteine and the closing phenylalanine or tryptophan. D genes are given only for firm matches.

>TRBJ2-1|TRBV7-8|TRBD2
CASSPPTSGNNEQFF
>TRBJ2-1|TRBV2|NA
CASNWRDYNEQFF
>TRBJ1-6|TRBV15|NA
CATSRTGYNSPLHF
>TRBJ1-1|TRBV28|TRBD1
CASSNPGQGFVNTEAFF
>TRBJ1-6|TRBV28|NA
CASSLEPGMSSYNSPLHF
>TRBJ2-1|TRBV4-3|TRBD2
CASSQDSAGGASSYNEQFF
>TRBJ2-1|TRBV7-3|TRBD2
CASSLGLAGGYSSYNEQFF
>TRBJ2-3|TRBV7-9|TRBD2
CASSLGLGGRAWVQYF
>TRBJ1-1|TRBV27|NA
CASSKGGNTEAFF
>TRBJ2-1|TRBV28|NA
CASSSPRSYNEQFF
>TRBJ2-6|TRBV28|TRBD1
CASRQGASNVLTF
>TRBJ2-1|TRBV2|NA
CASSGTNEQFF
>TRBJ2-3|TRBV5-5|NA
CASFRGLTDTQYF
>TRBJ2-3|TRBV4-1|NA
CASSQGASSTDTQYF
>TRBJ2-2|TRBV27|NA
CASSPPFSRTYNTGELFF
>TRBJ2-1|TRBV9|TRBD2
CASSVGGKEGGPGHAQFF
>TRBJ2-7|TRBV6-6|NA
CASSYEPEVYEQYF
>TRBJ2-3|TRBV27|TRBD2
CASSPRVPGGFRDTQYF
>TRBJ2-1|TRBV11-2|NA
CASSLGSFWGDEQFF
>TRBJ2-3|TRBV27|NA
CASTGPGRITDTQYF
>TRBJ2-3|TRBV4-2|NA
CASSQDGGVGNTDTQYF
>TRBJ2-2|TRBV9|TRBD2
CASSAGLAGYTGELFF